Below, 12 T cell receptor beta chains from the same sample are listed, as sequenced in a study of cytomegalovirus exposure and HLA in healthy donors. Clones were read by immunoSEQ multiplex PCR, and TCRdb kept only the in-frame ones, dropping some. The data hold approximately 160,000 clones, with 70% to 90% observed a single time. Sequencing used PBMCs. The receptors derive from a woman aged 25 to 39 in good health and CMV-seronegative.

The sample holds one count of this clone. CDR3 coding DNA: TGTGCCAGCAGCTTAGTAACAGAATCCGACTCCTACGAGCAGTACTTC. It yields the protein CASSLVTESDSYEQYF. The rearrangement joins TRBV13 to TRBJ2-7; no clear D. The CDR3 totals 16 residues. Germline lookup yields CDR1 PRHDT and CDR2 FYEKMQ (reference sequence). V was trimmed by 1 base and J by 0 bases, leaving 13 bases between them.

The chain uses TRBV7-6 and TRBJ2-2; 7 bases are a match to TRBD2. The trim removed 7 bases at V and 5 bases at J, leaving 4 bases unmatched. Germline assignment: CDR1 SGHVS and CDR2 FNYEAQ. The length of the CDR3 is 13 residues. The CDR3 here is CASTPGGTGELFF. CDR3 bases: TGTGCCAGCACCCCGGGAGGAACCGGGGAGCTGTTTTTT. Using reference TRBV7-6 and TRBJ2-2 for the parts outside the CDR3, the full variable domain is GAGVSQSPRYKVTKRGQDVALRCDPISGHVSLYWYRQALGQGPEFLTYFNYEAQQDKSGLPNDRFSAERPEGSISTLTIQRTEQRDSAMYRCASTPGGTGELFFGEGSRLTVL.

J is TRBJ1-3 and V is TRBV19; D is uncertain. The germline V gene encodes CDR1 LNHDA and CDR2 SQIVND (reference sequence). Trimming removed 6 bases at V and 0 bases at J, with 12 bases between. CDR3 length: 15 amino acids. The CDR3 nucleotides are TGTGCCAGTAGCTCTACATGGGGCTCTGGAAACACCATATATTTT. It translates to CASSSTWGSGNTIYF.

This clone showed up just a few times. The rearrangement joins TRBV15 to TRBJ2-6, with D perhaps matching TRBD2 (5 bases). Trimming removed 1 base at V and 2 bases at J, with 6 bases between. The germline V gene encodes CDR1 LNHNV and CDR2 YYDKDF (reference sequence). The CDR3 loop spans 15 amino acids. This chain's CDR3 is CATSRVGTGANVLTF. The CDR3 DNA follows: TGTGCCACCAGCAGAGTCGGGACTGGGGCCAACGTCCTGACTTTC. Full variable domain (rest looked up from reference TRBV15 and TRBJ2-6): DAMVIQNPRYQVTQFGKPVTLSCSQTLNHNVMYWYQQKSSQAPKLLFHYYDKDFNNEADTPDNFQSRRPNTSFCFLDIRSPGLGDTAMYLCATSRVGTGANVLTFGAGSRLTVL.

J is TRBJ1-3 and V is TRBV7-2; D ambiguous. Trimming took off 5 bases at V and 0 bases at J, with 8 bases between the two ends. The length of the CDR3 is 14 residues. Per germline, CDR1 SGHTA and CDR2 FQGNSA. The CDR3 protein is CASSLTRSGNTIYF. In DNA form, the CDR3 reads TGTGCCAGCAGCCTGACACGCTCTGGAAACACCATATATTTT.

The gene calls are TRBV9 and TRBJ2-2; D is ambiguous. Trimming took 0 bases from V and 0 from J, leaving 9 bases between them. The CDR3 has 16 amino acids. Germline V CDR1 and CDR2: SGDLS, YYNGEE. The CDR3 nucleotides read TGTGCCAGCAGCGTAGCTATAGCAACGAACACCGGGGAGCTGTTTTTT. It encodes CASSVAIATNTGELFF.

As for this clone: Other nucleotide sequences in the sample specify the same CDR3. This chain connects TRBV27 to TRBJ1-2; 9 nucleotides agree with TRBD1. Trimming removed 2 bases from V and 5 bases from J; junction bases left unmatched: 9. The CDR3 is made up of 16 amino acids. Germline V lookup: CDR1 MNHEY, CDR2 SMNVEV (reference sequence). The CDR3 sequence is CASSLKGTGTGYGYTF. The CDR3 region has the DNA TGTGCCAGCAGTTTAAAGGGTACCGGGACAGGGTATGGCTACACCTTC.

This clone was seen more than once but under ten times. J is TRBJ2-1 and V is TRBV4-2; D ambiguous. This CDR3 has 13 amino acids. Germline lookup yields CDR1 LGHNA and CDR2 YNFKEQ. V dropped 3 bases and J dropped 7 bases, with 10 bases sitting between them. CDR3 in amino acids: CASSHYSGNEQFF. The DNA of the CDR3 is TGTGCCAGCAGCCACTACTCGGGTAATGAGCAGTTCTTC.

This chain uses TRBV5-4 with TRBJ2-5; D gene ambiguous. V lost 0 bases, J lost 5 bases, and 11 bases lay in between. Germline values: CDR1 SGHNT, CDR2 YYREEE (reference sequence). CDR3 length equals 14 residues. Written as DNA, the CDR3 is TGTGCCAGCAGCTTGGGTCAGGTCCGGGAGACCCAGTACTTC. Translating gives CASSLGQVRETQYF.

This clone appeared once. The genes are TRBV10-3 and TRBJ2-2; 12 nucleotides agree with TRBD2. Germline values: CDR1 ENHRY, CDR2 SYGVKD. V shed 11 bases, J shed 2 bases, and the junction held 6 bases outside the gene matches. This CDR3 is built from 15 residues. The CDR3 coding sequence is TGTGCCGCCTCACTAGCGGGGGGTAACACCGGGGAGCTGTTTTTT. This translates into CAASLAGGNTGELFF.

This chain connects TRBV7-9 to TRBJ2-3, with D tentatively TRBD2 (6 bases). The CDR3 extends over 16 amino acids. The germline V and J ends were trimmed by 4 bases and 2 bases, with 16 bases remaining between them. Looked up from germline, CDR1 is SEHNR and CDR2 is FQNEAQ (reference sequence). As DNA, the CDR3 is TGTGCCAGCAGCTCCATCGGGGGTAGGAACACAGATACGCAGTATTTT. Protein product: CASSSIGGRNTDTQYF.

The V and J genes are TRBV27 and TRBJ2-2; 11 nucleotides agree with TRBD1. CDR1 and CDR2 (germline): MNHEY, SMNVEV (reference sequence). J was trimmed by 6 bases and V by 5 bases; bases with no gene match: 8. The CDR3 totals 16 residues. For the CDR3, the DNA is TGTGCCAGCAGTCTAACCGGGACAGGGGGGTCCGGGGAGCTGTTTTTT. Protein product: CASSLTGTGGSGELFF.